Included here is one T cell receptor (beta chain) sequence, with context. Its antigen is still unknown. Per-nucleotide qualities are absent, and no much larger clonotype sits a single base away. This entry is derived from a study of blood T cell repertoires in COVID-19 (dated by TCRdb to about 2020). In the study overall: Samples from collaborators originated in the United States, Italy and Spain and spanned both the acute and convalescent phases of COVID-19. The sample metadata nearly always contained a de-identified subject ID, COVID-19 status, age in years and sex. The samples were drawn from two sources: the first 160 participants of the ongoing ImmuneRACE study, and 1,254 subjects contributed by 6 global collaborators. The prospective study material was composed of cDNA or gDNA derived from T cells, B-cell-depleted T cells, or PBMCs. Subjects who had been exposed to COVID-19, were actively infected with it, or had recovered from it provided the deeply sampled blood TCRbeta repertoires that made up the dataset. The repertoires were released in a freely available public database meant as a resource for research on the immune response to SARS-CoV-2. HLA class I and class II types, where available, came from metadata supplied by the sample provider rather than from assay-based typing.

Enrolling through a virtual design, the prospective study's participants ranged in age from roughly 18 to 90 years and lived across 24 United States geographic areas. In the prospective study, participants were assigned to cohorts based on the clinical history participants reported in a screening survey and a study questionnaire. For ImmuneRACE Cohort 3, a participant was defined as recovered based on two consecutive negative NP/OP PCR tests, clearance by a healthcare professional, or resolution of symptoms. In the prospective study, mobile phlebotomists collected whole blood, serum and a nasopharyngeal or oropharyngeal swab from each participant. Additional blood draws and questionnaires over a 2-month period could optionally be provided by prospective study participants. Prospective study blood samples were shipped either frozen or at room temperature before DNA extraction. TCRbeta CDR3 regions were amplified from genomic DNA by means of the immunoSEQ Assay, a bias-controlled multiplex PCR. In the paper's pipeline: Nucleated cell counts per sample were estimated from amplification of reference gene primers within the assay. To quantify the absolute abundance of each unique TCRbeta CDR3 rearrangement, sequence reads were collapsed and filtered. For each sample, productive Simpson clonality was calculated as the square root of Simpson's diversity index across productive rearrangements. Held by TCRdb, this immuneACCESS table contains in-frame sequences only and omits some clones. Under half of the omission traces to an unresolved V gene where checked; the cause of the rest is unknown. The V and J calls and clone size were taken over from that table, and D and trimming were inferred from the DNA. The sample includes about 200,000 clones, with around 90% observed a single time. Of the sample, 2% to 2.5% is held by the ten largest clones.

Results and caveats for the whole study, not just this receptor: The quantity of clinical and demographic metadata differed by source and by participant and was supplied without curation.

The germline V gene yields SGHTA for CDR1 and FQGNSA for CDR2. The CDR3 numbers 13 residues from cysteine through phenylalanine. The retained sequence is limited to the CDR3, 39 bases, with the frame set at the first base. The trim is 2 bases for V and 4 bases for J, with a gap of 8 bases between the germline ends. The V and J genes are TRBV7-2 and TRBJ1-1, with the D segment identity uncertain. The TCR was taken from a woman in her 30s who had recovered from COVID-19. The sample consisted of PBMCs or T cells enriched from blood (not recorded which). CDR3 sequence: CASSLSQSTEAFF. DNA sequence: TGTGCCAGCAGCTTATCCCAGTCCACTGAAGCTTTCTTT.